These 22 T cell receptor beta chains came from one sample sequenced in a study of blood T cell repertoires in COVID-19. Some clones are missing from TCRdb's copy, which holds only in-frame ones; the method was immunoSEQ multiplex PCR. The table includes 250,000 or so clones, 88% detected once. Sequenced sample: PBMCs or T cells enriched from blood (not recorded which). All receptors come from a woman in her twenties or thirties who had been exposed to COVID-19.

This rearrangement joins TRBV15 to TRBJ2-7, with TRBD1 matching over 7 bases. CDR3 size: 14 residues. Germline lookup yields CDR1 LNHNV and CDR2 YYDKDF (reference sequence). V shed 3 bases, J shed 3 bases, and the junction held 5 bases outside the gene matches. Written as DNA, the CDR3 is TGTGCCACCAGCAGGAGCAGGGGGAACTACGAGCAGTACTTC. Its translation is CATSRSRGNYEQYF.

J is TRBJ2-1 and V is TRBV28; the match to TRBD1 covers 10 bases. The V gene end was trimmed by 3 bases and the J gene end by 4 bases; junction bases not matched to a gene: 18. There are 20 residues in the CDR3. Germline V gene lookup returns CDR1 MDHEN and CDR2 SYDVKM. The CDR3 region is CASSFPLTGGVESLYNEQFF. CDR3 in DNA: TGTGCCAGCAGTTTCCCCTTGACAGGGGGCGTAGAGTCCCTGTACAATGAGCAGTTCTTC. The full variable domain, in which reference TRBV28 and TRBJ2-1 provide the parts outside the CDR3, is DVKVTQSSRYLVKRTGEKVFLECVQDMDHENMFWYRQDPGLGLRLIYFSYDVKMKEKGDIPEGYSVSREKKERFSLILESASTNQTSMYLCASSFPLTGGVESLYNEQFFGPGTRLTVL.

This chain uses TRBV3-1 (or the pseudogene TRBV3-2) with TRBJ1-2; perhaps TRBD1 as D (6 bases). Trimming left V 5 bases short and J 8 bases short, with 15 bases between. Germline V lookup: CDR1 LGHDT, CDR2 YNNKEL (reference sequence). The CDR3 is made up of 13 amino acids. The CDR3 loop is CASSYTQGRGYTF. CDR3 coding DNA: TGTGCCAGCAGCTATACACAGGGCCGCGGCTACACCTTC.

The chain combines TRBV19 with TRBJ2-3; tentative D call: TRBD2 (5 bases). V lost 5 bases and J lost 1, with 13 bases in between. Per the germline V gene, CDR1 is LNHDA and CDR2 is SQIVND (reference sequence). This CDR3 has 15 residues. CDR3 region: CASSLVGAGTDTQYF. CDR3 coding DNA: TGTGCCAGTAGTTTGGTGGGAGCGGGCACAGATACGCAGTATTTT.

This clone was found a few times. V and J are TRBV6-6 and TRBJ2-5; 11 bases line up with TRBD2. Germline V gene sequence: CDR1 MNHNY, CDR2 SVGAGI (reference sequence). The J segment lost 5 bases and the V segment lost 2 bases, leaving 4 bases of the junction unmatched. The CDR3 totals 15 residues. The CDR3 is CASSYTSGSGETQYF. As DNA, the CDR3 is TGTGCCAGCAGTTACACTAGCGGGAGCGGGGAGACCCAGTACTTC.

The rearrangement joins TRBV5-5 to TRBJ2-7, with D perhaps TRBD2 (5 bases). The CDR3 contains 15 residues. Germline V lookup: CDR1 SGHKS, CDR2 YYEKEE (reference sequence). Trimming stripped 2 bases from V and 5 bases from J, with 17 bases between. CDR3 sequence reads: CASSFEGRALDEQYF. In nucleotides, the CDR3 is TGTGCCAGCAGCTTTGAGGGTAGAGCCCTTGACGAGCAGTACTTC.

This clone was found a few times. V usage is TRBV29-1 and J usage is TRBJ2-4; the D is unclear. Looked up from germline, CDR1 is SQVTM and CDR2 is ANQGSEA. The CDR3 sequence is 12 residues long. V shed 7 bases and J shed 1 base, with 8 bases lying between them. CDR3 sequence reads: CSATTAKNIQYF. The CDR3 bases are TGCAGCGCCACAACGGCCAAAAACATTCAGTACTTC.

This chain links TRBV30 with TRBJ1-1; D gene ambiguous. The CDR3 runs to 14 residues. V lost 1 base and J 3 bases, leaving 12 bases between the germline ends. The germline V gene encodes CDR1 GTSNPN and CDR2 SVGIG (reference sequence). The CDR3 DNA reads TGTGCCTGGAGTGACCCCTCCCGGGACACTGAAGCTTTCTTT. Translated: CAWSDPSRDTEAFF.

The chain has TRBV5-1 and TRBJ1-2; the D is unclear. Trimming took 4 bases from V and 4 from J, leaving 11 bases between them. In germline, CDR1 is SGHRS, CDR2 YFSETQ. The CDR3 has 13 amino acids. The CDR3 nucleotides are TGCGCCAGCAGCCCGGGAGTGAGCTATGGCTACACCTTC. Its protein product is CASSPGVSYGYTF.

The chain combines TRBV24-1 with TRBJ2-6; 12 bases fit TRBD1. From germline, CDR1 is KGHDR and CDR2 SFDVKD. CDR3 size: 17 residues. Losses at the gene ends were 5 bases for V and 0 bases for J; bases not matched to a gene: 1. DNA for the CDR3: TGTGCCACCAGTGGGGACAGGGGGCCCTCTGGGGCCAACGTCCTGACTTTC. Its translation: CATSGDRGPSGANVLTF.

The chain combines TRBV2 with TRBJ1-5; D is possibly TRBD1 (5 bases). The CDR3 is 14 amino acids. The germline CDR1 and CDR2 sequences are SNHLY and FYNNEI. V lost 6 bases, J lost 0 bases, and 9 bases lay in between. The CDR3, as DNA: TGTGCCAGCAGCAGGGACTTTAGCAATCAGCCCCAGCATTTT. The encoded protein is CASSRDFSNQPQHF.

V gene TRBV29-1 combines with J gene TRBJ2-7, with D perhaps matching TRBD1 (12 bases). The V and J ends lost 5 bases and 5 bases respectively, with 28 bases between them. Germline V gene sequence: CDR1 SQVTM, CDR2 ANQGSEA. This CDR3 is built from 17 residues. This CDR3 reads CSVPGTGGLAGGNEQYF. The CDR3 bases are TGCAGCGTTCCCGGGACAGGGGGCCTAGCGGGAGGAAACGAGCAGTACTTC.

The V gene is TRBV6-5, the J gene TRBJ1-4; tentatively, D is TRBD1 (5 bases). Deletions cut 2 bases from V and 0 bases from J, with 7 bases between. Germline V CDR1 and CDR2: MNHEY, SVGAGI. This CDR3 is 15 amino acids long. CDR3 residues: CASSYGASTNEKLFF. In nucleotides, the CDR3 is TGTGCCAGCAGTTACGGGGCGTCAACTAATGAAAAACTGTTTTTT.

Notes on this clone: A read error may produce the germline difference seen at one junction end. The V call is TRBV2, the J call TRBJ2-5, with 9 bases matching TRBD2. The CDR3 covers 12 residues. In germline, CDR1 is SNHLY, CDR2 FYNNEI. DNA of the CDR3: TGTGCCAGCAGAGTTAGCGGGAGAGGGGCGAACTTC. It translates to CASRVSGRGANF. Complete variable domain (other parts from reference TRBV2 and TRBJ2-5): EPEVTQTPSHQVTQMGQEVILRCVPISNHLYFYWYRQILGQKVEFLVSFYNNEISEKSEIFDDQFSVERPDGSNFTLKIRSTKLEDSAMYFCASRVSGRGANFGPGTRLLVL.

The genes are TRBV25-1 and TRBJ1-3; no clear D. Between the trimmed V and J ends, which lost 2 bases and 0 bases, there was a span of 8 bases. The CDR3 totals 15 residues. The V gene's germline CDR1 is MGHDK and CDR2 SYGVNS. The CDR3 DNA reads TGTGCCAGCAGTGAAGCGGGGTACTCTGGAAACACCATATATTTT. Translated: CASSEAGYSGNTIYF.

V and J are TRBV29-1 and TRBJ2-4; 8 nucleotides line up with TRBD2. From germline, CDR1 is SQVTM and CDR2 ANQGSEA. V dropped 6 bases and J dropped 1; count of bases not matched to a gene: 5. This CDR3 contains 14 residues. The CDR3 nucleotides read TGCAGCGTCCGGGAGGGCCTTGCCAAAAACATTCAGTACTTC. Translation: CSVREGLAKNIQYF.

The chain recombines TRBV19 with TRBJ2-3; D gene ambiguous. This CDR3 region has 14 residues. Trimming cost V 3 bases and J 0 bases, with 7 bases left between them. Germline V lookup: CDR1 LNHDA, CDR2 SQIVND (reference sequence). The CDR3 DNA reads as TGTGCCAGTAGTATGGGCGCCAGCACAGATACGCAGTATTTT. Amino acid sequence: CASSMGASTDTQYF.

This clone occurred once. The chain couples TRBV3-1 (or the pseudogene TRBV3-2) to TRBJ1-4; D is uncertain. The CDR3 is 15 amino acids. Germline CDR1 is LGHDT and CDR2 is YNNKEL (reference sequence). Trimming took 0 bases from V and 0 from J, leaving 5 bases between them. CDR3 sequence reads: CASSQDYATNEKLFF. In DNA, the CDR3 is TGTGCCAGCAGCCAAGATTATGCAACTAATGAAAAACTGTTTTTT.

The chain is built from TRBV10-3 and TRBJ1-5, with TRBD1 matching over 8 bases. The trim removed 2 bases at V and 5 bases at J, leaving 17 bases unmatched. CDR1 is ENHRY and CDR2 is SYGVKD in the germline V gene. CDR3 length equals 19 residues. This CDR3 is CAISEPGQGGAGGDQPQHF. The CDR3 nucleotides are TGTGCCATCAGTGAGCCCGGACAGGGAGGCGCGGGTGGAGATCAGCCCCAGCATTTT.

This chain joins TRBV11-2 and TRBJ2-1; 7 bases are shared with TRBD2. Trimming cost V 3 bases and J 10 bases; bases outside gene matches: 12. The CDR3 runs to 15 residues. The germline gives CDR1 SGHAT, CDR2 FQNNGV. The CDR3 sequence: CASSLGRTGGWEQFF. The DNA for the CDR3 is TGTGCCAGCAGCTTGGGTCGGACGGGAGGATGGGAGCAGTTCTTC.

The J gene is TRBJ1-4, the V gene TRBV7-2; no reliable D call. This CDR3 is built from 15 residues. Germline CDR1 SGHTA, CDR2 FQGNSA. The V end lost 1 base, the J end lost 0 bases, and 6 bases lay between the germline ends. Here the CDR3 DNA reads TGTGCCAGCAGCTTAGAGAGGGCAACTAATGAAAAACTGTTTTTT. Residues: CASSLERATNEKLFF.

The table lists this clone with a count of one. The CDR3 nucleotides read TGTGCCAGTAGTATAGGGCAGGGGATAGGGGAGACCCAGTACTTC. Translated: CASSIGQGIGETQYF. V is TRBV19 and J is TRBJ2-5; D is possibly TRBD1 (6 bases). Looked up from germline, CDR1 is LNHDA and CDR2 is SQIVND (reference sequence). The CDR3 is made up of 15 amino acids. The V and J ends lost 1 base and 5 bases respectively, with 14 bases between them.